A selection of T cell receptor beta chains follows, all from one sample in a study of T cell repertoires in cytomegalovirus infection. TCRdb analysed the reads with MiXCR anew, one entry per CDR3 protein. The table lists some 170,000 distinct CDR3 sequences, approximately 18% of them singletons. Sample: CD8+ T cells from PBMCs. The source of these receptors is a human donor in good health (CMV status not recorded). Some clones in this sample may be carry-over from other donors' samples. Both conserved end residues are part of each CDR3. D genes are given only for firm matches.

TRBJ2-1 | TRBV24-1 | - | CATSDYTRGHSYNEQFF
TRBJ2-3 | TRBV6-6 | TRBD2 | CASSAGLANSYTQYF
TRBJ2-3 | TRBV6-6 | - | CASSFTPSPSDTQYF
TRBJ2-7 | TRBV20-1 | TRBD2 | CSASLGTSAYEQYF
TRBJ1-1 | TRBV6-2/TRBV6-3 | - | CASCVGVMNTEAFF
TRBJ2-1 | TRBV12-3/TRBV12-4 | - | CASSVGFVTDPYNEQFF
TRBJ1-1 | TRBV7-2 | - | CASSFIGDLYTEAFF
TRBJ2-7 | TRBV4-2 | - | CASSQGGTYEQYF
TRBJ2-1 | TRBV30 | - | CAWTTGSSYNEQFF
TRBJ1-2 | TRBV7-9 | - | CASSRTPEYHGYTF
TRBJ2-3 | TRBV7-2 | - | CASSLYVGNTDTQYF
TRBJ2-3 | TRBV27 | - | CASSLAASDTQYF
TRBJ2-1 | TRBV7-9 | TRBD2 | CASSLGSGGAEEQFF
TRBJ1-5 | TRBV28 | - | CASSLRRGGTGLDFMHF
TRBJ1-6 | TRBV12-3/TRBV12-4 | - | CASSAGPINSPLHF
TRBJ1-5 | TRBV20-1 | - | CSANTDNSNQPQHF
TRBJ2-3 | TRBV10-3 | TRBD2 | CAISEPSGARNQGTQYF
TRBJ2-2 | TRBV12-5 | - | CASGPDSLLNTGELFF
TRBJ2-7 | TRBV28 | - | CASSLMGESSYEQYF
TRBJ1-2 | TRBV12-3/TRBV12-4 | - | CASSLPQTQRRWHGYTF
TRBJ2-5 | TRBV6-2/TRBV6-3 | TRBD2 | CASSSTSGVHQETQYF
TRBJ1-5 | TRBV6-5 | - | CASSQTVYSNQPQHF
TRBJ2-1 | TRBV7-3 | - | CASSLKGTKIPSHNEQFF
TRBJ1-6 | TRBV27 | TRBD1 | CASSTPGQGNSPLHF
TRBJ2-5 | TRBV7-6 | - | CASSLASGLKETQYF
TRBJ1-1 | TRBV6-1 | TRBD1 | CASSFYRGPNTEAFF
TRBJ2-2 | TRBV12-5 | - | CASGLGGDRTNTGELFF
TRBJ1-1 | TRBV5-5 | - | CASSLERRSNTEAFF
TRBJ2-1 | TRBV2 | - | CASSQTAVDHEQFF
TRBJ2-1 | TRBV7-9 | - | CASSSYRDNEQFF
TRBJ2-7 | TRBV28 | - | CASTEVGTLPYEQYF
TRBJ1-4 | TRBV7-2 | - | CASSRRLSSSTNEKLFF
TRBJ1-1 | TRBV10-3 | TRBD1 | CAISDTTGVTEAFF
TRBJ1-4 | TRBV19 | - | CASSNSGGFATNEKLFF
TRBJ1-5 | TRBV12-3/TRBV12-4 | - | CASSFTGFSNQPQHF
TRBJ2-2 | TRBV20-1 | TRBD2 | CSARRRGAPNTGELFF
TRBJ1-1 | TRBV12-3/TRBV12-4 | - | CASTTSLSEAFF
TRBJ2-4 | TRBV20-1 | - | CSARDRGDAKNIQYF
TRBJ2-5 | TRBV14 | TRBD1 | CASSQTQGVWTQYF
TRBJ2-7 | TRBV14 | - | CASSQVHASYEQYF
TRBJ2-7 | TRBV4-2 | TRBD2 | CASSFSGTRTYEQYF
TRBJ1-5 | TRBV5-6 | - | CASSVLGGDTIQVTNQPQHF
TRBJ2-7 | TRBV6-5 | TRBD2 | CASSYRPGTSGGTYEQYF
TRBJ2-3 | TRBV6-2/TRBV6-3 | - | CASSYPPSVSTDTQYF
TRBJ2-7 | TRBV2 | TRBD2 | CASSSGLAGGLMKYF
TRBJ1-1 | TRBV7-2 | - | CASSLAGTTEAFF
TRBJ2-7 | TRBV7-2 | TRBD1 | CASSLVRDRDYEQYF
TRBJ1-1 | TRBV7-9 | - | CASSLEAGEEAFF
TRBJ1-2 | TRBV7-2 | - | CASSQPFTESNYGYTF
TRBJ1-5 | TRBV20-1 | TRBD1 | CSALRQGSNQPQHF
TRBJ2-1 | TRBV6-5 | TRBD2 | CASSHTSGGADEQFF
TRBJ2-5 | TRBV28 | - | CARAGRGETQYF